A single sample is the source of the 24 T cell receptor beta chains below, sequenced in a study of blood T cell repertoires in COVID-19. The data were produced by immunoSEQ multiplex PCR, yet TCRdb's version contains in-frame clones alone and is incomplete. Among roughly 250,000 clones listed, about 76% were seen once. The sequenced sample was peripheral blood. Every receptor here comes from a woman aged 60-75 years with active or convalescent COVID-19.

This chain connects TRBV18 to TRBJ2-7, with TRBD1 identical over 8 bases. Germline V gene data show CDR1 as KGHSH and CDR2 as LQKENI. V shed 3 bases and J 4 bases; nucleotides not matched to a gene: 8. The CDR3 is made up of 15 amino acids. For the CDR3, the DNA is TGTGCCAGCTCACCCCGTACGGGACAGGTATACGAGCAGTACTTC. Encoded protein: CASSPRTGQVYEQYF. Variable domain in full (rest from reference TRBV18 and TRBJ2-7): NAGVMQNPRHLVRRRGQEARLRCSPMKGHSHVYWYRQLPEEGLKFMVYLQKENIIDESGMPKERFSAEFPKEGPSILRIQQVVRGDSAAYFCASSPRTGQVYEQYFGPGTRLTVT.

The chain's CDR3 is CASSTLDTQYF. The CDR3, as DNA: TGTGCCAGTAGTACATTGGATACGCAGTATTTT. The chain carries TRBV19 and TRBJ2-3, with D unclear. The CDR3 is 11 amino acids. Germline CDR1 LNHDA, CDR2 SQIVND (reference sequence). V shed 4 bases and J shed 6 bases, with 5 bases lying between them.

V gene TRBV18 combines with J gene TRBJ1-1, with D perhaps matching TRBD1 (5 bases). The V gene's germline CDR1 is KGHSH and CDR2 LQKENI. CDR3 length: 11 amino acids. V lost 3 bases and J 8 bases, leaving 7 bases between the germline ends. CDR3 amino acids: CASSPGGEAFF. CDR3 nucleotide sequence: TGTGCCAGCTCACCCGGGGGGGAAGCTTTCTTT.

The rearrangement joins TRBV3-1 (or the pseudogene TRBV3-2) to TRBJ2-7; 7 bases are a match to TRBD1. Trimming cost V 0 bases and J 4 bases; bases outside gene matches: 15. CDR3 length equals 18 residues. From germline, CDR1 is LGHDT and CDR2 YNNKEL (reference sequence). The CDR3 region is CASSQDSHRGRVSYEQYF. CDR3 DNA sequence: TGTGCCAGCAGCCAAGACTCCCACAGGGGAAGAGTATCGTACGAGCAGTACTTC.

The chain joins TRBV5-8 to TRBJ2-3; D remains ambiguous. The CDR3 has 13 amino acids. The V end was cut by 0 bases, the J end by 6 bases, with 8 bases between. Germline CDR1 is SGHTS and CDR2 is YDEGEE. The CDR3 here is CASSLEQTDTQYF. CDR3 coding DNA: TGTGCCAGCAGCTTGGAGCAAACCGATACGCAGTATTTT.

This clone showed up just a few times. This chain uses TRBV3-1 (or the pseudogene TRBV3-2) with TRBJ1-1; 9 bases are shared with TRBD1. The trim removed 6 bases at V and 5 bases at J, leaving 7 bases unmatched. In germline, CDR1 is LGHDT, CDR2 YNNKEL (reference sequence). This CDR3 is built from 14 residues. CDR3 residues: CASSLQGAGTEAFF. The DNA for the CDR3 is TGTGCCAGCAGTCTACAGGGGGCGGGAACTGAAGCTTTCTTT.

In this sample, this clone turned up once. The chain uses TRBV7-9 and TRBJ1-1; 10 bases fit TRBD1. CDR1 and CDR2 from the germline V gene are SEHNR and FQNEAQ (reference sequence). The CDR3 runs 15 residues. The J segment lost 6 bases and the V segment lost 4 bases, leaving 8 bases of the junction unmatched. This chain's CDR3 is CASSSQTGGRSEAFF. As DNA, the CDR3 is TGTGCCAGCAGCTCTCAGACAGGGGGCAGGTCTGAAGCTTTCTTT.

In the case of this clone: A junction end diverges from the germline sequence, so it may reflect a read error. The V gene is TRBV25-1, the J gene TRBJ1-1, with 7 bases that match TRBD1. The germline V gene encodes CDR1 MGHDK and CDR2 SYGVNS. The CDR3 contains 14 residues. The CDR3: CASTEQGKATEAFF. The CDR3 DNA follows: TGTGCCAGCACTGAACAGGGGAAGGCCACTGAAGCTTTCTTT.

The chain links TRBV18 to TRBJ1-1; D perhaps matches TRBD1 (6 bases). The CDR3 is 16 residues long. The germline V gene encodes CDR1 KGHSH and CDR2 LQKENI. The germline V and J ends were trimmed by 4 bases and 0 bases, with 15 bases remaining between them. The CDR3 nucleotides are TGTGCCAGCTCACTTGGGACACGGTCCCTGAACACTGAAGCTTTCTTT. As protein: CASSLGTRSLNTEAFF.

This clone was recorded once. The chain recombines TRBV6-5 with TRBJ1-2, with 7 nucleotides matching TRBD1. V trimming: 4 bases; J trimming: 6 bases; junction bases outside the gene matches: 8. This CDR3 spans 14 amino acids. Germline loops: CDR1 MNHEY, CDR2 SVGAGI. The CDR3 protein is CASSSRQGGDGYTF. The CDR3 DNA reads TGTGCCAGCAGTTCGCGACAGGGTGGAGATGGCTACACCTTC.

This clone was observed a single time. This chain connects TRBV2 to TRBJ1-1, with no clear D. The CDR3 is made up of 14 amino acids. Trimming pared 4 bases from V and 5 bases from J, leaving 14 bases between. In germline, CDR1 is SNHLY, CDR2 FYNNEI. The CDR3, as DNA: TGTGCCAGCAGTGCGAGATTGGCCGGGACTGAAGCTTTCTTT. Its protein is CASSARLAGTEAFF.

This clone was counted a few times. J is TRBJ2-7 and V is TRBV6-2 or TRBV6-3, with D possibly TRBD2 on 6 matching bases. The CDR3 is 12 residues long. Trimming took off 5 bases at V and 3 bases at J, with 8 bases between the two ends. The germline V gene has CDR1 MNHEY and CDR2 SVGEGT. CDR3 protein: CASSMGGYEQYF. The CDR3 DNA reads TGTGCCAGCAGTATGGGGGGCTACGAGCAGTACTTC.

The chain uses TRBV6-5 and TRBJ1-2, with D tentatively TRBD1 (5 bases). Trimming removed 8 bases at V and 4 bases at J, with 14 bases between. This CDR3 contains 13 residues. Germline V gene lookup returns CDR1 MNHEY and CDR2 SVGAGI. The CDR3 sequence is CASAPGGVYGYTF. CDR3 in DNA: TGTGCCAGCGCCCCGGGGGGTGTCTATGGCTACACCTTC.

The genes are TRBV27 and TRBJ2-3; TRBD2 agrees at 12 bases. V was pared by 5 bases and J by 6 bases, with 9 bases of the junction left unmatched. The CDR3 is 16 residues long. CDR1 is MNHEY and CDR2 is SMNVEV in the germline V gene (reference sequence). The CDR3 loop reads CASSPSFLAGGDTQYF. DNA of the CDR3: TGTGCCAGCAGTCCCTCTTTTCTAGCGGGGGGGGATACGCAGTATTTT.

The CDR3 region is CASSLGGGGSNQPQHF. The CDR3 DNA is TGTGCCAGCAGCTTAGGGGGCGGGGGTAGCAATCAGCCCCAGCATTTT. V gene TRBV7-2 combines with J gene TRBJ1-5; maybe TRBD1 (5 bases). CDR1 is SGHTA and CDR2 is FQGNSA in the germline V gene. Trimming stripped 1 base from V and 0 bases from J, with 10 bases between. The CDR3 extends over 16 amino acids.

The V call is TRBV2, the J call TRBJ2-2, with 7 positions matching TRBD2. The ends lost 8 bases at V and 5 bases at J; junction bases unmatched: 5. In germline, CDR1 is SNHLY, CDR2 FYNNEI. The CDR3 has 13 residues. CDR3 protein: CASGDYLTGELFF. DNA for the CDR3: TGTGCCAGCGGGGACTATCTAACCGGGGAGCTGTTTTTT.

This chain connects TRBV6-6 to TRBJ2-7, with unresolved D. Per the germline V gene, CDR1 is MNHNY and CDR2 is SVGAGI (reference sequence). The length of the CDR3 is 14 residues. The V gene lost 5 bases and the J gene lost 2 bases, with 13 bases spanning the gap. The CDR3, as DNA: TGTGCCAGCAGTCCCGAGGTTTTTCCCTACGAGCAGTACTTC. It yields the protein CASSPEVFPYEQYF.

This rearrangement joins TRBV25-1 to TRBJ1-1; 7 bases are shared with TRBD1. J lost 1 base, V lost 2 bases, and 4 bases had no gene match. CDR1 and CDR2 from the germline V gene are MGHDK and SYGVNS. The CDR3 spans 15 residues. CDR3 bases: TGTGCCAGCAGTGAAGAAGGGGGCCGGAACACTGAAGCTTTCTTT. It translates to CASSEEGGRNTEAFF.

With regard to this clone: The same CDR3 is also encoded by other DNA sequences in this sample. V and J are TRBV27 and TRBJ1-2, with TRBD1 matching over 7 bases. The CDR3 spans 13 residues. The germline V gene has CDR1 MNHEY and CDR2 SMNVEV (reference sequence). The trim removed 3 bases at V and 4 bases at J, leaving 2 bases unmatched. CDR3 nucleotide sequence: TGTGCCAGCAGTTTGACAGGGACCTATGGCTACACCTTC. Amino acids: CASSLTGTYGYTF.

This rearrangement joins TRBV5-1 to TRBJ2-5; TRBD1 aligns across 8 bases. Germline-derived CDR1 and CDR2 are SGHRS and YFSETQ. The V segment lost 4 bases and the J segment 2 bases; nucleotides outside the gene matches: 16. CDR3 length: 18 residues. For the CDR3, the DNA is TGCGCCAGCAGCCCGGACAGGGCAACTATCCGGCTACAAGAGACCCAGTACTTC. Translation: CASSPDRATIRLQETQYF.

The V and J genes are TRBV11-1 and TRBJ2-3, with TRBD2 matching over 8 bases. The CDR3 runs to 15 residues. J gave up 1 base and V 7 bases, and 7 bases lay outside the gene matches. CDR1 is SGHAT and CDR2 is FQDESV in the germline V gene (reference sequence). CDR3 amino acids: CASTYGGAGTDTQYF. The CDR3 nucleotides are TGTGCCAGCACCTACGGGGGGGCCGGCACAGATACGCAGTATTTT.

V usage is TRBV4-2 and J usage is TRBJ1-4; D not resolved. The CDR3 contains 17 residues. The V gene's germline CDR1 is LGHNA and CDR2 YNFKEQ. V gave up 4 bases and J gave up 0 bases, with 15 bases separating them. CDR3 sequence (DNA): TGTGCCAGCAGCCTGCGGGCGGGCCGCGCAACTAATGAAAAACTGTTTTTT. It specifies CASSLRAGRATNEKLFF.

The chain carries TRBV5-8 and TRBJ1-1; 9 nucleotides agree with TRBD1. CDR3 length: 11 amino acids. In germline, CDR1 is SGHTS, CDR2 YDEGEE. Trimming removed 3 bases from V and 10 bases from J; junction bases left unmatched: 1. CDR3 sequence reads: CASSWGQGAFF. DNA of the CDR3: TGTGCCAGCAGCTGGGGACAGGGAGCTTTCTTT.

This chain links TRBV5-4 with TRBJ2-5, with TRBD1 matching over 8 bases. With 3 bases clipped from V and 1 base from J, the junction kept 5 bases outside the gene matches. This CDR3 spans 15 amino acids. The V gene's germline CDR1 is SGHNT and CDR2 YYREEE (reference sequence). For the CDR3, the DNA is TGTGCCAGCAGCTCCGGACAGGGCCCCCAAGAGACCCAGTACTTC. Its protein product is CASSSGQGPQETQYF.